Listed below are T cell receptor beta chains from one sample, sequenced in a study of blood T cells in healthy people across ages. MiXCR, applied by TCRdb to the 5' RACE reads, yields one record per CDR3 protein. Of 700,000 to 1,000,000 distinct CDR3 sequences in the sample, under 45% were seen once. Sequencing was done on a sample of blood. These receptors originate from a man in his 60s in good health. Each CDR3 is given without its conserved first and last residue. A D gene is named only where the DNA matches it firmly.

d_gene	v_gene	j_gene	CDR3aa
.	TRBV4-3	.	ASSLAHQQETQF
TRBD2	TRBV20-1	TRBJ2-5	SAERGGGLMETQY
.	TRBV6-1	TRBJ1-1	ASRVEGTVRNTEAF
.	TRBV5-4	TRBJ2-7	ASRLSSTGLSGDEQY
TRBD1	TRBV6-1	TRBJ1-5	ASRAWTGDNQPQH
.	TRBV4-3	TRBJ2-1	ASSQERTSYNEQF
.	TRBV11-1	TRBJ2-7	ASNLWTYEQY
.	TRBV18	TRBJ2-2	ASSPPRNTGELF
.	TRBV20-1	TRBJ2-4	SASTGWAKNIQY
.	TRBV29-1	TRBJ2-1	SAEGRPTSYNEQF
.	TRBV5-4	TRBJ2-7	ASSFSKREQY
TRBD1	TRBV11-2	TRBJ2-7	ASSLGQGPGTYEQY
.	TRBV10-2	TRBJ2-7	ASSEPGLTYEQY